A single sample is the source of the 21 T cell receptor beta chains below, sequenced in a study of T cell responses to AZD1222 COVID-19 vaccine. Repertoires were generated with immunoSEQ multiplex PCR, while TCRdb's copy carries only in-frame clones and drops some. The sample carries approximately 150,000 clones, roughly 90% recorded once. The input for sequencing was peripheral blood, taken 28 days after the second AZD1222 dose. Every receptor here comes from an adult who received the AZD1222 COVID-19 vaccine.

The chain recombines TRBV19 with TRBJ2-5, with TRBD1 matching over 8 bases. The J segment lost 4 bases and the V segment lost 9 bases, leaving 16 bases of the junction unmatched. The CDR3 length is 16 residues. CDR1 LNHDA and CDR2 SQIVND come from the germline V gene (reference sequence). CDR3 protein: CASAYQGQGIRETQYF. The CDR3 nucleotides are TGTGCCAGCGCATACCAAGGACAGGGCATTAGAGAGACCCAGTACTTC.

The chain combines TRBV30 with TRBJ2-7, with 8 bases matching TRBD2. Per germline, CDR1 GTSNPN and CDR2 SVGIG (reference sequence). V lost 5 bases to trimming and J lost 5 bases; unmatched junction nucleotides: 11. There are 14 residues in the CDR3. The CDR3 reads CAWSLGGGPNEQYF. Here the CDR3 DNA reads TGTGCCTGGTCCCTCGGGGGGGGCCCCAACGAGCAGTACTTC.

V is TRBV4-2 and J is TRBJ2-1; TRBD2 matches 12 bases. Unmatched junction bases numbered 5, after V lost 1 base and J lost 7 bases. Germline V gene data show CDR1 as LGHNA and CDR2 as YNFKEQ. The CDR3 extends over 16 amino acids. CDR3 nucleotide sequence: TGTGCCAGCAGCCAAGTGGCTAGCGGGAGGGGGAATGAGCAGTTCTTC. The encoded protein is CASSQVASGRGNEQFF.

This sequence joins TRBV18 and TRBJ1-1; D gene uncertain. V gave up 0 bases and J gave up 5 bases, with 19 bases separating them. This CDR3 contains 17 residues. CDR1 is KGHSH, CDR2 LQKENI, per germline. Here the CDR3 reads CASSPPRTDGSGTEAFF. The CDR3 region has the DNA TGTGCCAGCTCACCACCCCGGACGGATGGGAGCGGTACTGAAGCTTTCTTT.

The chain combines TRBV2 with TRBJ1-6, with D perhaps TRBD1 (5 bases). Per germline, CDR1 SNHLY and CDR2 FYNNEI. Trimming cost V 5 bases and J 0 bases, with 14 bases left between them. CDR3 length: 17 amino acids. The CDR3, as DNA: TGTGCCAGCAGTCACGTGGGGCAGAGCTCCTATAATTCACCCCTCCACTTT. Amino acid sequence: CASSHVGQSSYNSPLHF.

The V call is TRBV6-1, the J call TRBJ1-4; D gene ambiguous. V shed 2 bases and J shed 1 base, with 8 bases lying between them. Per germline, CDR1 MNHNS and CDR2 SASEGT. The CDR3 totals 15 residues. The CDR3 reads CASSENMLTNEKLFF. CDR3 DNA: TGTGCCAGCAGTGAAAACATGCTAACTAATGAAAAACTGTTTTTT.

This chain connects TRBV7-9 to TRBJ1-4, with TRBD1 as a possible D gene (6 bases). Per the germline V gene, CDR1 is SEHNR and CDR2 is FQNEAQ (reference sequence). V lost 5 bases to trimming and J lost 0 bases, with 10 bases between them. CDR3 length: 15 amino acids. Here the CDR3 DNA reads TGTGCCAGCAGCCCATGGACAGCAACTAATGAAAAACTGTTTTTT. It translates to CASSPWTATNEKLFF.

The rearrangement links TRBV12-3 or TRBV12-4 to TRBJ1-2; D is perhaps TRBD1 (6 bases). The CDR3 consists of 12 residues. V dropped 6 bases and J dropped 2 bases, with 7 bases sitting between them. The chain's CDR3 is CASRDRNYGYTF. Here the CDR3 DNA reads TGTGCCAGCAGGGACAGAAACTATGGCTACACCTTC.

CDR3 nucleotides: TGTGCCAGCAGCTCGCTCCAGAGTTGGGAGGGCCCGGGAGTTGAGACCCAGTACTTC. Its translation is CASSSLQSWEGPGVETQYF. The J gene is TRBJ2-5, the V gene TRBV21-1; the DNA was not compared with TRBD2, the D call given in the table. TRBV21-1 is a pseudogene segment. This CDR3 has 19 residues.

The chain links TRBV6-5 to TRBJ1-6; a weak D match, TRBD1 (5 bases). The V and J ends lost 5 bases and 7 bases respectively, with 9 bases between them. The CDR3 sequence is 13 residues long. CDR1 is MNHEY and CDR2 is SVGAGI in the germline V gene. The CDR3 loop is CASSPRDNSPLHF. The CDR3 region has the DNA TGTGCCAGCAGTCCCCGGGACAATTCACCCCTCCACTTT.

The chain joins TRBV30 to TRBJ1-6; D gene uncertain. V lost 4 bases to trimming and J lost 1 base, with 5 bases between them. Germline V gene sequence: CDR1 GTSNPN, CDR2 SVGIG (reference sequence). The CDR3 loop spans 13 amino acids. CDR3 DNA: TGTGCCTGGACTGGATCCTATAATTCACCCCTCCACTTT. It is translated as CAWTGSYNSPLHF.

The CDR3 nucleotides read TGTGCCAGCAGCGGTGGGGACTTCAGCACAGATACGCAGTATTTT. Translated: CASSGGDFSTDTQYF. This chain links TRBV9 with TRBJ2-3; D may be TRBD2 (6 bases). The V gene's germline CDR1 is SGDLS and CDR2 YYNGEE. CDR3 size: 15 residues. V lost 3 bases and J lost 0, with 11 bases in between.

In nucleotides, the CDR3 is TGTGCCAGCAGTGAAGGGCGGGACGGTTATCAGCCCCAGCATTTT. Amino acids: CASSEGRDGYQPQHF. The J gene is TRBJ1-5, the V gene TRBV6-1; weak D call: TRBD1 (5 bases). The CDR3 is 15 residues long. The germline gives CDR1 MNHNS, CDR2 SASEGT. V was trimmed by 1 base and J by 5 bases, leaving 12 bases between them.

The CDR3 protein is CASSAVEWFMADTQYF. The CDR3 DNA reads TGTGCCAGCAGCGCGGTGGAGTGGTTTATGGCAGATACGCAGTATTTT. The chain employs TRBV9 and TRBJ2-3, with D hard to call. Germline CDR1 and CDR2: SGDLS and YYNGEE. V lost 3 bases, J lost 4 bases, and 18 bases lay in between. The CDR3 totals 16 residues.

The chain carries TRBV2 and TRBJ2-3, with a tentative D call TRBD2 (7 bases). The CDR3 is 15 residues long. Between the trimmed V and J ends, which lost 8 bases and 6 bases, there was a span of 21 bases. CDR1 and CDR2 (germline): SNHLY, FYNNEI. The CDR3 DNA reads TGTGCCAGCTGTGTGGGCGGGGGCCGGGGGGATACGCAGTATTTT. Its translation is CASCVGGGRGDTQYF.

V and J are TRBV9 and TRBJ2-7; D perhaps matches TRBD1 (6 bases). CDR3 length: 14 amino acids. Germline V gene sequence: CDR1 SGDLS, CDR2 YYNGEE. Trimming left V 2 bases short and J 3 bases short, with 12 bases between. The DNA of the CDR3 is TGTGCCAGCAGCGTCGGGACATTGAGCTACGAGCAGTACTTC. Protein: CASSVGTLSYEQYF.

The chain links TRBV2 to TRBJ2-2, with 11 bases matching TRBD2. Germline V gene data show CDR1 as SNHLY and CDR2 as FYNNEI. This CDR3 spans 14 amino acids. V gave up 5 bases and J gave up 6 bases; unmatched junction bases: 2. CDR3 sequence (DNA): TGTGCCAGCAGTAAACTAGCGGGAGCCGGGGAGCTGTTTTTT. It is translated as CASSKLAGAGELFF.

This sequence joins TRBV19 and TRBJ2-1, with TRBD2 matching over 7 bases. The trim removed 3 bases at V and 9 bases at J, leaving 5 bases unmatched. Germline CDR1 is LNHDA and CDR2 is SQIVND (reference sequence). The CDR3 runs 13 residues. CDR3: CASSISLAVEQFF. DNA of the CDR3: TGTGCCAGTAGTATTTCGCTAGCGGTTGAGCAGTTCTTC.

CDR3 residues: CASSRLAGGQETQYF. The DNA of the CDR3 is TGTGCCAGCAGTAGACTAGCGGGAGGCCAAGAGACCCAGTACTTC. V and J are TRBV7-9 and TRBJ2-5; 13 bases align to TRBD2. CDR3 length: 15 amino acids. Germline V CDR1 and CDR2: SEHNR, FQNEAQ (reference sequence). V gave up 6 bases and J gave up 1 base; unmatched junction bases: 2.

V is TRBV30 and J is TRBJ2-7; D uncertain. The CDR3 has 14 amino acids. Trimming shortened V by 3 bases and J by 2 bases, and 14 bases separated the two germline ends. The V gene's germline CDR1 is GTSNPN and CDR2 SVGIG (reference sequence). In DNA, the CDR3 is TGTGCCTGGAGGTACAGTGGCGGCACCTACGAGCAGTACTTC. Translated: CAWRYSGGTYEQYF.

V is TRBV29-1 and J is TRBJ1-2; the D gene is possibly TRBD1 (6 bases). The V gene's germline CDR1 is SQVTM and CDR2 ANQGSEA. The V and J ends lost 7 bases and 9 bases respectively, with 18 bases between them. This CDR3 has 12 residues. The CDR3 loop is CSARGGGPSYTF. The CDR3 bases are TGCAGCGCTCGGGGTGGGGGGCCGAGCTACACCTTC.